This passage covers 31 T cell receptor beta chains from one sample sequenced in a study of quantifying T cell responses using KT2 cells. As for the study in general: cDNA was made from DNase-treated RNA using alpha and beta constant primers.

The cDNA 3' end received a ligated oligonucleotide with a UMI. The first PCR ran about 4 cycles with an equimolar RC1.1 and RC1.2 beta primer mix. One entry per CDR3 protein, called by TCRdb with MiXCR from the UMI-ligation and nested PCR reads. The data contain just under 50,000 distinct CDR3 sequences, 9.5% to 13% of them singletons. The source material was PBMCs spiked with cells of the T cell clone KT2. The source is a human donor.

The gene calls are TRBV20-1 and TRBJ1-1; 7 nucleotides align to TRBD1. This CDR3 spans 15 amino acids. CDR1 is DFQATT, CDR2 SNEGSKA, per germline (reference sequence). V lost 5 bases and J lost 6; bases outside the gene matches: 15. The CDR3 sequence: CSAPTKTGRLAEAFF. CDR3 bases: TGCAGTGCTCCGACTAAGACAGGGAGGCTCGCTGAAGCTTTCTTT.

This clonotype showed up many times. The chain combines TRBV12-3 or TRBV12-4 with TRBJ2-2; D call uncertain. Trimming took off 2 bases at V and 7 bases at J, with 5 bases between the two ends. This CDR3 comprises 12 residues. CDR3 nucleotides: TGTGCCAGCAGTTTAAAAGGCGGGGAGCTGTTTTTT. Protein: CASSLKGGELFF.

The chain joins TRBV11-3 to TRBJ1-1; TRBD1 aligns across 10 bases. The junction had 6 bases not matched to a gene; V was cut back by 5 bases and J by 3 bases. CDR1 is SGHNT, CDR2 YENEEA, per germline. This CDR3 comprises 15 residues. CDR3 DNA sequence: TGTGCCAGCAGCCCCAGGACAGGGGGGTACACTGAAGCTTTCTTT. Translating it yields CASSPRTGGYTEAFF.

This clonotype appeared a few times. V usage is TRBV7-8 and J usage is TRBJ2-7, with D perhaps given as TRBD1 or TRBD2 (5 bases each). CDR3 length: 13 amino acids. Trimming shortened V by 8 bases and J by 3 bases, and 14 bases separated the two germline ends. Germline assignment: CDR1 SGHVS and CDR2 FQNEAQ. CDR3 sequence (DNA): TGTGCCAGCGGAAGGGACGACTACTACGAGCAGTACTTC. Translated: CASGRDDYYEQYF.

In its sample, this clonotype was seen a few times. This sequence joins TRBV12-3 or TRBV12-4 and TRBJ1-1, with TRBD1 matching over 10 bases. V trimming: 3 bases; J trimming: 6 bases; junction bases outside the gene matches: 7. This CDR3 region has 15 residues. As DNA, the CDR3 is TGTGCCAGCAGTTTCCGGGACAGGGGTGAGGCTGAAGCTTTCTTT. It is translated as CASSFRDRGEAEAFF.

This clonotype has just a few counts. The chain is built from TRBV7-6 and TRBJ2-3; no clear D gene. CDR3 size: 15 residues. V lost 2 bases, J lost 3 bases, and 12 bases lay in between. Germline CDR1 and CDR2: SGHVS and FNYEAQ. CDR3 DNA sequence: TGTGCCAGCAGCTTATTGAATGAGGTGACAGATACGCAGTATTTT. Translating gives CASSLLNEVTDTQYF.

The V call is TRBV2, the J call TRBJ1-4, with D perhaps matching TRBD1 (5 bases). V was cut by 5 bases and J by 4 bases, with 17 bases left in between. Germline loops: CDR1 SNHLY, CDR2 FYNNEI. CDR3 length: 16 residues. The CDR3 DNA reads as TGTGCCAGCAGTCCGGGACCCACAACCGATAATGAAAAACTGTTTTTT. Translating it yields CASSPGPTTDNEKLFF.

J is TRBJ2-5 and V is TRBV10-3; possibly TRBD2 for D (7 bases). The CDR3 is 14 residues long. Trimming removed 6 bases at V and 5 bases at J, with 16 bases between. Germline CDR1 is ENHRY and CDR2 is SYGVKD. The CDR3 bases are TGTGCCATCAGACCGACTGAGGGGGGGGAGACCCAGTACTTC. It translates to CAIRPTEGGETQYF.

This clonotype was counted at least ten times. This rearrangement joins TRBV6-1 to TRBJ2-7, with 10 bases matching TRBD1. With V trimmed by 4 bases and J by 0 bases, 9 bases remained unmatched. The CDR3 contains 17 residues. From germline, CDR1 is MNHNS and CDR2 SASEGT. CDR3: CASSAGMGQGSSYEQYF. In nucleotides, the CDR3 is TGTGCCAGCAGTGCCGGAATGGGACAGGGGAGCTCCTACGAGCAGTACTTC.

This clonotype showed up many times. The rearrangement joins TRBV9 to TRBJ2-7, with TRBD2 identical over 8 bases. This CDR3 contains 15 residues. V gave up 2 bases and J gave up 4 bases; unmatched junction bases: 8. The germline V gene encodes CDR1 SGDLS and CDR2 YYNGEE. The CDR3 nucleotides read TGTGCCAGCAGCGTGAGCGGGGGAGACACTTACGAGCAGTACTTC. Protein: CASSVSGGDTYEQYF.

This clonotype came up a few times. This rearrangement joins TRBV28 to TRBJ2-1; no reliable D call. Trimming took off 3 bases at V and 4 bases at J, with 4 bases between the two ends. The CDR3 is 12 amino acids. CDR1 MDHEN and CDR2 SYDVKM come from the germline V gene. The CDR3 protein is CASSFEYNEQFF. The DNA of the CDR3 is TGTGCCAGCAGTTTCGAGTACAATGAGCAGTTCTTC.

This clonotype has more than one count but fewer than ten. CDR3 coding DNA: TGTGCCAGCAAGGGGGGGGGGCCGGCTGGAAACACCATATATTTT. The encoded protein is CASKGGGPAGNTIYF. The chain recombines TRBV6-5 with TRBJ1-3; D is possibly TRBD1 (6 bases). Trimming cost V 7 bases and J 2 bases, with 15 bases left between them. Germline-derived CDR1 and CDR2 are MNHEY and SVGAGI. The CDR3 spans 15 residues.

This chain connects TRBV11-2 to TRBJ2-3; 10 nucleotides line up with TRBD1. The CDR3 is 16 residues long. The germline V gene has CDR1 SGHAT and CDR2 FQNNGV. V dropped 3 bases and J dropped 1; count of bases not matched to a gene: 4. CDR3 sequence: CASSFRTGGGTDTQYF. The CDR3 DNA reads TGTGCCAGCAGCTTCCGGACAGGGGGAGGCACAGATACGCAGTATTTT.

By proportion, this clonotype is medium-sized. This chain joins TRBV6-4 and TRBJ2-3, with a weak D call TRBD2 (5 bases). Per the germline V gene, CDR1 is MRHNA and CDR2 is SNTAGT. The CDR3 is 13 amino acids. Deletions cut 0 bases from V and 4 bases from J, with 5 bases between. Here the CDR3 DNA reads TGTGCCAGCAGTGACTCGGACTCAGATACGCAGTATTTT. Protein: CASSDSDSDTQYF.

This chain connects TRBV6-1 to TRBJ2-1; D gene unclear. The CDR3 runs to 12 residues. Germline CDR1 MNHNS, CDR2 SASEGT. The V end lost 6 bases, the J end lost 3 bases, and 6 bases lay between the germline ends. This chain's CDR3 is CASRRNYNEQFF. The CDR3 DNA reads as TGTGCCAGCAGAAGGAACTACAATGAGCAGTTCTTC.

This clonotype was found a few times. This chain uses TRBV30 with TRBJ1-1; D remains ambiguous. The germline V and J ends were trimmed by 2 bases and 4 bases, with 11 bases remaining between them. The CDR3 is 13 residues long. Germline CDR1 GTSNPN, CDR2 SVGIG (reference sequence). In DNA, the CDR3 is TGTGCCTGGAGTCGACCCCCGGCCACTGAAGCTTTCTTT. This encodes CAWSRPPATEAFF.

Here the CDR3 DNA reads TGTGCCAGCAGCGTAGTTCCGGACAGGGCAAACGAGCAGTACTTC. Translated: CASSVVPDRANEQYF. The genes are TRBV9 and TRBJ2-7; 8 bases agree with TRBD1. The CDR3 consists of 15 residues. Germline V gene data show CDR1 as SGDLS and CDR2 as YYNGEE. The V gene end was trimmed by 0 bases and the J gene end by 5 bases; junction bases not matched to a gene: 7.

At least ten counts were recorded for this clonotype. The chain carries TRBV5-1 and TRBJ2-3; 9 bases match TRBD2. V shed 0 bases and J 2 bases; nucleotides not matched to a gene: 4. The germline CDR1 and CDR2 sequences are SGHRS and YFSETQ. The length of the CDR3 is 16 residues. DNA for the CDR3: TGCGCCAGCAGCTTGGCAGCGGGAGGCTTCACAGATACGCAGTATTTT. Translating it yields CASSLAAGGFTDTQYF.

This clonotype was observed a handful of times. V and J are TRBV28 and TRBJ2-7; weak D call: TRBD2 (6 bases). V was cut by 3 bases and J by 3 bases, with 12 bases left in between. The CDR3 contains 14 residues. The germline V gene encodes CDR1 MDHEN and CDR2 SYDVKM. CDR3 in amino acids: CASSFRVADYEQYF. CDR3 sequence (DNA): TGTGCCAGCAGTTTTCGGGTAGCGGACTACGAGCAGTACTTC.

This clonotype appeared a few times. The chain links TRBV7-9 to TRBJ2-1, with D possibly matching TRBD2 (7 bases). Trimming shortened V by 5 bases and J by 4 bases, and 15 bases separated the two germline ends. Germline V CDR1 and CDR2: SEHNR, FQNEAQ (reference sequence). The CDR3 sequence is 15 residues long. The CDR3 spells CASSPIGGPYNEQFF. The CDR3 bases are TGTGCCAGCAGCCCAATCGGGGGGCCTTACAATGAGCAGTTCTTC.

This clonotype was observed a few times. The chain joins TRBV6-5 to TRBJ1-3; no clear D. The length of the CDR3 is 17 residues. Germline CDR1 reads MNHEY; CDR2 reads SVGAGI. The ends were cut back, 0 bases at V and 0 bases at J, with 12 bases in the middle. CDR3 protein: CASSYSPLWGSGNTIYF. CDR3 DNA: TGTGCCAGCAGTTACTCACCCCTCTGGGGCTCTGGAAACACCATATATTTT.

This clonotype was counted at least ten times. The rearrangement uses TRBV21-1 and TRBJ2-1. TRBV21-1 corresponds to a pseudogene. This CDR3 spans 18 amino acids. The CDR3 nucleotides are TGTGCCAGCAGCAAAGGCAGGAAAACAGGGAGCTCCTACAATGAGCAGTTCTTC. Amino acid sequence: CASSKGRKTGSSYNEQFF.

This clonotype was seen a few times. This chain joins TRBV29-1 and TRBJ2-1; TRBD2 aligns across 16 bases. In germline, CDR1 is SQVTM, CDR2 ANQGSEA. The CDR3 covers 13 residues. The V gene end was trimmed by 7 bases and the J gene end by 12 bases; junction bases not matched to a gene: 6. The CDR3 DNA reads TGCAGCGGGCTTGGGACTAGCGGGGGGGGGCAGTTCTTC. Its translation is CSGLGTSGGGQFF.

The chain has TRBV3-1 and TRBJ2-4; D call uncertain. The CDR3 length is 11 residues. V was shortened by 3 bases and J by 7 bases, with 4 bases between the two germline ends. Per germline, CDR1 LGHDT and CDR2 YNNKEL (reference sequence). This chain's CDR3 is CASSQSNIQYF. The CDR3 DNA is TGTGCCAGCAGCCAGTCGAACATTCAGTACTTC.

Regarding this clonotype: A read error may account for a junction end that differs from germline. The chain combines TRBV12-3 or TRBV12-4 with TRBJ1-2, with D tentatively TRBD1 (6 bases). The CDR3 consists of 12 residues. The CDR3 loop is CASTVTGSGYNF. The CDR3, as DNA: TGTGCCAGCACCGTGACAGGATCAGGCTACAACTTC.

This chain links TRBV5-1 with TRBJ1-1, with D perhaps TRBD1 (6 bases). This CDR3 has 15 amino acids. Germline values: CDR1 SGHRS, CDR2 YFSETQ. Trimming pared 7 bases from V and 3 bases from J, leaving 19 bases between. The CDR3 nucleotides are TGCGCCAGCGCCCCAGGGGACGTTGGTTACACTGAAGCTTTCTTT. Protein: CASAPGDVGYTEAFF.

This clonotype was recorded at least ten times. The genes are TRBV20-1 and TRBJ2-5; TRBD2 aligns across 14 bases. V dropped 4 bases and J dropped 2; count of bases not matched to a gene: 18. This CDR3 spans 20 amino acids. The germline V gene encodes CDR1 DFQATT and CDR2 SNEGSKA (reference sequence). Written as DNA, the CDR3 is TGCAGTGCTAAATTTCGTCCCGGGACTAGCGGGAGAGGGGAACAAGAGACCCAGTACTTC. It yields the protein CSAKFRPGTSGRGEQETQYF.

The V and J genes are TRBV9 and TRBJ1-2; perhaps TRBD1 as D (5 bases). CDR1 is SGDLS and CDR2 is YYNGEE in the germline V gene. This CDR3 is built from 14 residues. V lost 3 bases, J lost 4 bases, and 13 bases lay in between. The DNA for the CDR3 is TGTGCCAGCAGCGCGGGGGTAGGGATCTATGGCTACACCTTC. Translated: CASSAGVGIYGYTF.

The V gene is TRBV12-3 or TRBV12-4, the J gene TRBJ2-5, with 9 bases fitting TRBD1. This CDR3 has 15 residues. Losses at the gene ends were 2 bases for V and 2 bases for J; bases not matched to a gene: 3. In nucleotides, the CDR3 is TGTGCCAGCAGTTTATTCGGGACAGGGCAAGAGACCCAGTACTTC. It codes for CASSLFGTGQETQYF.

This clonotype has only a few counts. The rearrangement joins TRBV4-3 to TRBJ2-7; 9 bases are shared with TRBD2. V trimming: 0 bases; J trimming: 1 base; junction bases outside the gene matches: 1. The CDR3 is 15 residues long. CDR1 is LGHNA, CDR2 YSLEER, per germline. This CDR3 is CASSQDLAGSYEQYF. The CDR3 DNA follows: TGCGCCAGCAGCCAAGATCTAGCGGGATCCTACGAGCAGTACTTC.

This clonotype occurred a few times. The chain links TRBV29-1 to TRBJ1-2; D is undetermined. In germline, CDR1 is SQVTM, CDR2 ANQGSEA. V was cut by 5 bases and J by 8 bases, with 24 bases left in between. The CDR3 spans 15 residues. The chain's CDR3 is CSVIPSQTGPIGYTF. In nucleotides, the CDR3 is TGCAGCGTTATACCCTCCCAGACTGGGCCTATCGGCTACACCTTC.